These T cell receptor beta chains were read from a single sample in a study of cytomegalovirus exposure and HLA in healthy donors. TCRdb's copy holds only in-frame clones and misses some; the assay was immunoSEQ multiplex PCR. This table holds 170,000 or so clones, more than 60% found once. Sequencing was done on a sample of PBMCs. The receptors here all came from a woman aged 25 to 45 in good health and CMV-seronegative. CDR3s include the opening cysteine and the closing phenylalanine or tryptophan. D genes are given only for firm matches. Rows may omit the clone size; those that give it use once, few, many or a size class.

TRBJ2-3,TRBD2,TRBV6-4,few,TGTGCCAGCAGTGACTCGAGCGGGGGGGTAGATACGCAGTATTTT,CASSDSSGGVDTQYF
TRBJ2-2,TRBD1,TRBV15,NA,TGTGCCACCAGCAGAGATGGACAGGGGAGGACCGGGGAGCTGTTTTTT,CATSRDGQGRTGELFF
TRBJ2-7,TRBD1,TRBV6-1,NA,TGTGCCAGCAGCCACAGGGGGATCTCCTACGAGCAGTACTTC,CASSHRGISYEQYF
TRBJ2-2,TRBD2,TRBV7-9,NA,TGTGCCAGCAGCACGACTCCGGGACTAGCGGGGGGATACACCGGGGAGCTGTTTTTT,CASSTTPGLAGGYTGELFF
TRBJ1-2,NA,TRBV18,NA,TGTGCCAGCTCACCATGGGAAGGGGCTGGTGGCTACACCTTC,CASSPWEGAGGYTF
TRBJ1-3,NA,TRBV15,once,TGTGCCACCCAAGGACAGTACTCTGGAAACACCATATATTTT,CATQGQYSGNTIYF
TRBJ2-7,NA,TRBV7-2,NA,TGTGCCAGCAGCCCCGTCGGGGTGGGCTCCTACGAGCAGTACTTC,CASSPVGVGSYEQYF
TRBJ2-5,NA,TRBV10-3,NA,TGTGCCATCAGTGATGAGAAAGAGACCCAGTACTTC,CAISDEKETQYF
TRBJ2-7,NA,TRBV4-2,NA,TGTGCCAGCAGCCATTCGGGTCGGGGGGCGAGGTACGAGCAGTACTTC,CASSHSGRGARYEQYF
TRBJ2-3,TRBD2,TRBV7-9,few,TGTGCCAGCAGCTTCGAGCGGGGGGTAAGCACAGATACGCAGTATTTT,CASSFERGVSTDTQYF
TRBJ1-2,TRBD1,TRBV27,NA,TGTGCCAGCAGTCCGGGACAGTTTTTCTATGGCTACACCTTC,CASSPGQFFYGYTF
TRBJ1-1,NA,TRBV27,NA,TGTGCCAGCAGTTTTACGCCGGGCACTGAAGCTTTCTTT,CASSFTPGTEAFF
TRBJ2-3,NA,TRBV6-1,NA,TGTGCCAGTAACAGGTTAACTAGCACAGATACGCAGTATTTT,CASNRLTSTDTQYF
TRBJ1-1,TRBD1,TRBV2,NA,TGTGCCAGCAGCGGAGGTACGGGACAGGGAAACACTGAAGCTTTCTTT,CASSGGTGQGNTEAFF
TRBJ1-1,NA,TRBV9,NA,TGTGCCAGCAGCGTAGGGAGAATTGGGAACACTGAAGCTTTCTTT,CASSVGRIGNTEAFF
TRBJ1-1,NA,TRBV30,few,TGTGCCTGGAGCGGGATAGGAGAAGCTTTCTTT,CAWSGIGEAFF
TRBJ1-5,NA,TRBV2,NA,TGTGCCAGCATGGCGGGGGTATGGGACAATCAGCCCCAGCATTTT,CASMAGVWDNQPQHF
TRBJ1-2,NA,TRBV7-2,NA,TGTGCCAGCAGCCTCGGACCCAGCGGTGGCTACACCTTC,CASSLGPSGGYTF
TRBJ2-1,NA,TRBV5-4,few,TGTGCCAGCAGCTTGGCGACAGTCCGCTACAATGAGCAGTTCTTC,CASSLATVRYNEQFF
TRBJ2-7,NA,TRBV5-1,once,TGCGCCAGCAGCTTGGGAGGTTACGAGCAGTACTTC,CASSLGGYEQYF
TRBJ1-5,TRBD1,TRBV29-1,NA,TGCAGCGGGGGACAGGGAGGCGATCAGCCCCAGCATTTT,CSGGQGGDQPQHF
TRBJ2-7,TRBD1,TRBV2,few,TGTGCCAGCAGGGACAGGGGAAACTCCTACGAGCAGTACTTC,CASRDRGNSYEQYF
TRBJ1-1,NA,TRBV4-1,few,TGCGCCAGCAGCCAATACATGATGAACACTGAAGCTTTCTTT,CASSQYMMNTEAFF
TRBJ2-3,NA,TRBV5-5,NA,TGTGCCAGCCGAGCAGATGAGACCAGGGCTTTAGATACGCAGTATTTT,CASRADETRALDTQYF
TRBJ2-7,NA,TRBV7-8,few,TGTGCCAGCAGCTTAGGGGCCCTCTCCTACGAGCAGTACTTC,CASSLGALSYEQYF
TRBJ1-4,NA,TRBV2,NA,TGTGCCAGCAGTGAAGTCGGGGGAACAATAGAAAAACTGTTTTTT,CASSEVGGTIEKLFF
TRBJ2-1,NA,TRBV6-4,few,TGTGCCAGCAGTGACGGGAGCCCCCTCGATGAGCAGTTCTTC,CASSDGSPLDEQFF
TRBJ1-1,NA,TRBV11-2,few,TGTGCCAGCAGCTTCGGAGGGACTGAAGCTTTCTTT,CASSFGGTEAFF
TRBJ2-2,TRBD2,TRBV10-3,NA,TGTGCCTCCCGGGGGACTAGCGGGGGGGCGAACACCGGGGAGCTGTTTTTT,CASRGTSGGANTGELFF
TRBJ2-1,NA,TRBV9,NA,TGTGCCAGCAGCGACGGACAGTCCTACAATGAGCAGTTCTTC,CASSDGQSYNEQFF
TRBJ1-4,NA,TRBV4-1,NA,TGCGCCAGCAGCCCTAGACGGGGGGAAAAACTGTTTTTT,CASSPRRGEKLFF
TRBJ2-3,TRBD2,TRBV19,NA,TGTGCCAGTAGTAACCCCTCCCTCGGACTAGTCTCAGATACGCAGTATTTT,CASSNPSLGLVSDTQYF
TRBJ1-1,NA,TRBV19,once,TGTGCCAGTAGTATTCTAGGCCTGAACACTGAAGCTTTCTTT,CASSILGLNTEAFF
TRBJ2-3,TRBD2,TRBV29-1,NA,TGCAGCGCCCAACTCGGGACTAGCGGGGGCTCCGTCGGTACGCAGTATTTT,CSAQLGTSGGSVGTQYF
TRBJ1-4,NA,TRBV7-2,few,TGTGCCAGCAGCTCCCTTGGGAGGACTAATGAAAAACTGTTTTTT,CASSSLGRTNEKLFF
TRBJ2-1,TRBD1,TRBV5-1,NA,TGCGCCAGCAGCTCCACAGGGGGCCGGGTAAATGAGCAGTTCTTC,CASSSTGGRVNEQFF
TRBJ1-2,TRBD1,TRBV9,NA,TGTGCCAGCAGCCCCCAGACAGGGGGCTTTATGCATGGCTACACCTTC,CASSPQTGGFMHGYTF
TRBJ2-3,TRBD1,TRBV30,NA,TGTGCCTGGAGAACACCAGGGGGTCATACGCAGTATTTT,CAWRTPGGHTQYF
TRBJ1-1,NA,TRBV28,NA,TGTGCCAGCAGTATAAATCGTCAAGCGAACACTGAAGCTTTCTTT,CASSINRQANTEAFF
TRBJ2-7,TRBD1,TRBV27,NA,TGTGCCAGCGGGACAGGGGGGAAGGAGCAGTACTTC,CASGTGGKEQYF
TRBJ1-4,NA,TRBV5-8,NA,TGTGCCAGCAGACCACTCCGGGCCCCGGGAGGGAAACTGTTTTTT,CASRPLRAPGGKLFF
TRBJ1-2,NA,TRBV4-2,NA,TGTGCCAGCAGCCAAGATTCGCGGAATCCGAGTGGCTACACCTTC,CASSQDSRNPSGYTF
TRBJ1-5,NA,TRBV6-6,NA,TGTGCCAGCAGTTACTCGAGAGATAAGCTCCAGCATTTT,CASSYSRDKLQHF
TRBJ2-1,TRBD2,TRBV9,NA,TGTGCCAGCAGCGTAGAGGTCGGCTCGGGGCGGGGGGCGCAATACAATGAGCAGTTCTTC,CASSVEVGSGRGAQYNEQFF
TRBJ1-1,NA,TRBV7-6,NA,TGTGCCAGCAGCTTAATAACGGGGGACACTGAAGCTTTCTTT,CASSLITGDTEAFF